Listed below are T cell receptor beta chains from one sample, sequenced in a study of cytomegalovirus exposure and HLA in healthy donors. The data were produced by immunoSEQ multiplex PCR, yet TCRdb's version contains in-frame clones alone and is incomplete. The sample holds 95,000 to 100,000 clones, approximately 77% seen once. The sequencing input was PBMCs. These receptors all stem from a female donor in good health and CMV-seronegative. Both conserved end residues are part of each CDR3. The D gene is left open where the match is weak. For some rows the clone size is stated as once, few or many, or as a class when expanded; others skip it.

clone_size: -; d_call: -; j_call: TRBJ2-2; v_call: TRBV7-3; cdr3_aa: CASSLSRNTGELFF; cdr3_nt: TGTGCCAGCAGCTTAAGTAGGAACACCGGGGAGCTGTTTTTT
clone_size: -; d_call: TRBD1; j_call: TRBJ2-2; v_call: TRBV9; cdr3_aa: CASSFEGATGELFF; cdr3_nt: TGTGCCAGCAGCTTCGAGGGGGCGACCGGGGAGCTGTTTTTT
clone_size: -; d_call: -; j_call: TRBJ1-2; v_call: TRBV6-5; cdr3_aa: CASSYSASNYGYTF; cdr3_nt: TGTGCCAGCAGTTACTCAGCATCCAACTATGGCTACACCTTC
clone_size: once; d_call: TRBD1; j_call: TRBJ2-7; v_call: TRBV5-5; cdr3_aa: CASSLVGWDRDLNEQYF; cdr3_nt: TGTGCCAGCAGCTTGGTGGGGTGGGACAGGGATTTGAACGAGCAGTACTTC
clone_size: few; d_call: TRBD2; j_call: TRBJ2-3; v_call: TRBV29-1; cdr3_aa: CSVAAGTSGTDTQYF; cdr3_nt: TGCAGCGTAGCCGCCGGGACTAGCGGCACAGATACGCAGTATTTT
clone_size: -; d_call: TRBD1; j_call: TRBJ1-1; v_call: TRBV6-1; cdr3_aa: CASRLGQMNTEAFF; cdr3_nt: TGTGCCAGCAGATTGGGACAGATGAACACTGAAGCTTTCTTT
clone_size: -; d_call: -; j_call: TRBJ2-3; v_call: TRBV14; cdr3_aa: CASSLNAYTTDTQYF; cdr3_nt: TGTGCCAGCAGCCTAAACGCGTATACTACAGATACGCAGTATTTT
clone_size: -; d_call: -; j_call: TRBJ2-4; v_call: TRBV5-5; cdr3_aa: CASSLAEKNIQYF; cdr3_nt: TGTGCCAGCAGCTTGGCCGAGAAAAACATTCAGTACTTC
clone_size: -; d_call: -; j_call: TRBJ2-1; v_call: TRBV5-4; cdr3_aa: CASSFYGTEQFF; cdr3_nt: TGTGCCAGCAGCTTCTACGGGACAGAGCAGTTCTTC
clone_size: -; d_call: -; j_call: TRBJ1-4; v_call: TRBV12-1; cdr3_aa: CASSALGAEKLFF; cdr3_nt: TGTGCCAGCAGCGCCCTAGGGGCTGAAAAACTGTTTTTT
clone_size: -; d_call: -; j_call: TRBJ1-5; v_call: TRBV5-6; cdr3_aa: CASSLQANQPQHF; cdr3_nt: TGTGCCAGCAGCTTGCAGGCCAATCAGCCCCAGCATTTT
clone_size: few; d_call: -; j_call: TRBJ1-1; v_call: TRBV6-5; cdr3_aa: CASSFQASNTEAFF; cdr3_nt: TGTGCCAGCAGCTTCCAGGCCTCGAACACTGAAGCTTTCTTT
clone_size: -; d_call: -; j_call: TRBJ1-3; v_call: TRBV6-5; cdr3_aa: CASSYGGGGSGNTIYF; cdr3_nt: TGTGCCAGCAGTTACGGAGGCGGTGGGTCTGGAAACACCATATATTTT
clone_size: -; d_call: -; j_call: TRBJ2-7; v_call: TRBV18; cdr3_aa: CASSTQGWTYEQYF; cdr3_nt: TGTGCCAGCTCGACCCAGGGATGGACCTACGAGCAGTACTTC
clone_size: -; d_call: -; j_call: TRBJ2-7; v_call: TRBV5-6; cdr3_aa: CASSLPGGLYEQYF; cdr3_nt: TGTGCCAGCAGCTTGCCCGGCGGACTATACGAGCAGTACTTC
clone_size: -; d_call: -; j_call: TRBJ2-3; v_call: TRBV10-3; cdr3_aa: CAISAGGDTQYF; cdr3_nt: TGTGCCATCAGTGCGGGTGGAGATACGCAGTATTTT
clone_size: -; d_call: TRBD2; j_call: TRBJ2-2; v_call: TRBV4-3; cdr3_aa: CASSRRLAGNTGELFF; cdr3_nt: TGCGCCAGCAGCCGGCGACTAGCGGGAAATACCGGGGAGCTGTTTTTT
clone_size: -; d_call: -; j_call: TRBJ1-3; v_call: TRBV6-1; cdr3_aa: CASSEGLLNGYF; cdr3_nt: TGTGCCAGCAGTGAAGGACTTTTAAACGGATATTTT
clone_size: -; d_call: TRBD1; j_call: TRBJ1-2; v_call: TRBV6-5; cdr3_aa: CASSYDLQGAYGYTF; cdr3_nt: TGTGCCAGCAGTTACGACCTACAGGGGGCCTATGGCTACACCTTC
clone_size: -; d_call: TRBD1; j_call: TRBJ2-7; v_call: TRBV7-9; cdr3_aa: CSSSLEPYRGLYEQYF; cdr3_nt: TGTTCCAGCAGCTTAGAACCCTACAGGGGGCTATACGAGCAGTACTTC
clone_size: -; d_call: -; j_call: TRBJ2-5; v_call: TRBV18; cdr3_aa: CASSPGTNPETQYF; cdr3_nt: TGTGCCAGCTCACCAGGGACAAACCCAGAGACCCAGTACTTC
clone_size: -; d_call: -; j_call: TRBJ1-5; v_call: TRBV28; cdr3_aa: CASSLKGQRGNQPQHF; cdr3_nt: TGTGCCAGCAGTTTGAAGGGACAAAGGGGCAATCAGCCCCAGCATTTT
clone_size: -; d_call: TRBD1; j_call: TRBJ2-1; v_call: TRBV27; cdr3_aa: CASRPGQSYNEQFF; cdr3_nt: TGTGCCAGCCGCCCGGGACAGTCCTACAATGAGCAGTTCTTC
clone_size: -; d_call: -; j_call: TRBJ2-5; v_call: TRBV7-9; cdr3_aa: CASSYGGQGTKETQYF; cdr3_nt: TGTGCCAGCAGCTACGGTGGGCAGGGGACAAAGGAGACCCAGTACTTC
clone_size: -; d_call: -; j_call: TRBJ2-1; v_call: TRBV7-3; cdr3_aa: CASSFPELAAEQFF; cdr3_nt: TGTGCCAGCAGCTTCCCGGAGCTAGCCGCCGAGCAGTTCTTC
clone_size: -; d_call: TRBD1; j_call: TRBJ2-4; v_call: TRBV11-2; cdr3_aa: CASSSGTGSGNIQYF; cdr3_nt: TGTGCCAGCAGCTCCGGGACAGGGAGTGGAAACATTCAGTACTTC
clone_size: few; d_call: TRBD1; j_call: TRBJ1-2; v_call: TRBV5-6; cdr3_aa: CASSPQDRVYYGYTF; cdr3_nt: TGTGCCAGCAGTCCCCAGGACAGGGTATATTATGGCTACACCTTC
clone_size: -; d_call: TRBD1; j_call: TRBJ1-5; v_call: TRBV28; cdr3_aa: CASSLSTRKKTGYNQPQHF; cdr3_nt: TGTGCCAGCAGTTTATCAACCCGAAAAAAGACAGGGTACAATCAGCCCCAGCATTTT
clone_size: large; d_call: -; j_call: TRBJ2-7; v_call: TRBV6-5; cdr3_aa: CASSYSDSQWYF; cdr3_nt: TGTGCCAGCAGTTACTCCGACTCCCAATGGTACTTC
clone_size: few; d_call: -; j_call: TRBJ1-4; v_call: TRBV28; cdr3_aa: CASIETPGNEKLFF; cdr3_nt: TGTGCCAGCATCGAGACACCTGGGAATGAAAAACTGTTTTTT
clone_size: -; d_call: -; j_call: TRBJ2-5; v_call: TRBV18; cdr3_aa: CASSPPGLEETQYF; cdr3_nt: TGTGCCAGCTCACCACCAGGATTGGAGGAGACCCAGTACTTC
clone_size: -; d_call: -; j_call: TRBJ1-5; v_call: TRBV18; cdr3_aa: CASSPLRVSSNQPQHF; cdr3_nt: TGTGCCAGCTCACCATTGCGGGTCTCAAGCAATCAGCCCCAGCATTTT
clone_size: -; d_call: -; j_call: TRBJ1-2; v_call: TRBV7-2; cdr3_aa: CASSLGQGPAGGYTF; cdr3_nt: TGTGCCAGCAGCTTAGGTCAGGGGCCCGCCGGTGGCTACACCTTC
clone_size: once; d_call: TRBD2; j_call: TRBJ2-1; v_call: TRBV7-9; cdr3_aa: CASSFTGTSGYNEQFF; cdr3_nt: TGTGCCAGCAGCTTCACGGGGACTAGCGGGTACAATGAGCAGTTCTTC
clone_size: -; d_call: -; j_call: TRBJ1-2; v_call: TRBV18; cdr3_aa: CASSGGEGTKGYTF; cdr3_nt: TGTGCCAGCTCCGGAGGGGAAGGGACTAAAGGCTACACCTTC
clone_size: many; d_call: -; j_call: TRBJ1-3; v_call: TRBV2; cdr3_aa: CASIPRWGPSGNTIYF; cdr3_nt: TGTGCCAGCATCCCTCGATGGGGCCCCTCTGGAAACACCATATATTTT
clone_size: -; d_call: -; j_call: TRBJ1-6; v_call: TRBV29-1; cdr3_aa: CSVKTGVLNSPLHF; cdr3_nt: TGCAGCGTAAAGACGGGAGTCCTTAATTCACCCCTCCACTTT
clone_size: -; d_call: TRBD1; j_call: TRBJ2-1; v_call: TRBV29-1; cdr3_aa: CSVPGQGRWDEQFF; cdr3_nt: TGCAGCGTTCCAGGACAGGGGCGGTGGGATGAGCAGTTCTTC
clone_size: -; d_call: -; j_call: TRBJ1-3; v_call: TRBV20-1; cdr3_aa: CSASPGNTIYF; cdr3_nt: TGCAGTGCTAGCCCGGGAAACACCATATATTTT
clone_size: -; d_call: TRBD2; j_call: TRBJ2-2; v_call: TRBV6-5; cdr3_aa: CASSRLAGGPGELFF; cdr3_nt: TGTGCCAGCAGTAGACTAGCGGGGGGTCCCGGGGAGCTGTTTTTT
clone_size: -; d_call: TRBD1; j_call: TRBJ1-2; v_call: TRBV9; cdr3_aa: CASSAWDRDGYTF; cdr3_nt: TGTGCCAGCAGCGCTTGGGACAGGGATGGCTACACCTTC
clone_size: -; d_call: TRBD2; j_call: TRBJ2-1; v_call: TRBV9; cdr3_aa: CASSVGGRAYGNEQFF; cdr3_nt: TGTGCCAGCAGCGTAGGCGGGAGGGCGTACGGGAATGAGCAGTTCTTC
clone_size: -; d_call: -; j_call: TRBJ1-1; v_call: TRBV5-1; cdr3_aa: CASSFQGYEAFF; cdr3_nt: TGCGCCAGCAGCTTCCAGGGGTATGAAGCTTTCTTT
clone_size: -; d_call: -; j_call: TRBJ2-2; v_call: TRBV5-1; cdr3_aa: CASGLGTYTGELFF; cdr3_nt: TGCGCCAGCGGCCTAGGCACCTACACCGGGGAGCTGTTTTTT
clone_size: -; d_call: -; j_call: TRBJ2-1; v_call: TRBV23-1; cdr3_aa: CATRKGCSPYNEQFF; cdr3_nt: TGCGCCACCAGAAAGGGGTGCAGCCCCTACAATGAGCAGTTCTTC
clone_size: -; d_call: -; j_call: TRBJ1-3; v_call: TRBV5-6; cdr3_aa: CASRDSGGSGNTIYF; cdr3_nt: TGTGCCAGCAGAGACTCGGGGGGCTCTGGAAACACCATATATTTT
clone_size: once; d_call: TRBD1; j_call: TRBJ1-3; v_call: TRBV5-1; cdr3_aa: CASSVTGLGQGNTIYF; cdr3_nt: TGCGCCAGCAGCGTGACAGGGTTGGGCCAAGGAAACACCATATATTTT
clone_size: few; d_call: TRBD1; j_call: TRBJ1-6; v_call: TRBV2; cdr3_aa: CASSGGDRNSPLHF; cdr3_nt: TGTGCCAGCAGTGGGGGGGACAGAAATTCACCCCTCCACTTT
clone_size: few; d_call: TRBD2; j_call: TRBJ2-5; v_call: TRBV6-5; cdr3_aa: CASSPSGGYETQYF; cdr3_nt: TGTGCCAGCAGTCCTAGCGGGGGTTATGAGACCCAGTACTTC